This T cell receptor beta chain was identified in a study of shared T cell receptors in the human thymus. The CDR3 has 14 amino acids. The germline V gene has CDR1 SGHAT and CDR2 FQNNGV. TCRdb's copy holds only in-frame clones and misses some; the assay was immunoSEQ multiplex PCR. The sample holds about 730,000 clones; 70% to 90% are singletons and the top ten take more than 0.01%. With respect to this clone: At one of its ends the junction is not consistent with the germline gene, which may arise from a read error.

These records were also assigned to another study, of human thymus T cells. That work adds: Thymic samples were excised during corrective heart operations.

This sequence was found in a girl under two years old with a congenital heart defect. The sequenced sample was thymocytes. The chain is built from TRBV11-2 and TRBJ1-1, with D tentatively TRBD1 (5 bases). This CDR3 is CASSLEDTNTEAFF. The CDR3 DNA reads as TGTGCCAGCAGCCTAGAGGACACGAACACTGAAGCTTTCTTT.